This T cell receptor (beta chain) was captured by sequencing in a study of shared clonotypes between healthy human individuals. Data came from immunoSEQ multiplex PCR; TCRdb stores just in-frame clones and leaves some out. The sample includes around 430,000 clones, around 79% of them seen just once. Looked up from germline, CDR1 is GTSNPN and CDR2 is SVGIG (reference sequence). Between the trimmed V and J ends, which lost 2 bases and 5 bases, there was a span of 12 bases. The CDR3 is 13 residues long. This TCR was recovered from a woman aged 40 to 50 in good health. Some clones in this sample may be carry-over from other donors' samples. The sample was PBMCs. The chain has TRBV30 and TRBJ1-1; weak D call: TRBD1 (6 bases). The CDR3 bases are TGTGCCTGGAGTCAAGGGGGTCATACTGAAGCTTTCTTT. Translation: CAWSQGGHTEAFF.